Listed below are T cell receptor beta chains from one sample, sequenced in a study of cytomegalovirus exposure and HLA in healthy donors. This table comes from immunoSEQ multiplex PCR, and its TCRdb copy is limited to in-frame clones, with some not included. The sample has 120,000 to 150,000 clones, approximately 73% seen once. The sequencing sample was made of PBMCs. These receptors came from a young woman in good health and CMV-seronegative. Each CDR3 is given without its conserved first and last residue.

v_gene: TRBV10-2
j_gene: TRBJ1-2
CDR3aa: ASRGGGGPDGYT

v_gene: TRBV7-2
j_gene: TRBJ1-3
CDR3aa: ASSLEPLLSGNTIY

v_gene: TRBV9
j_gene: TRBJ2-7
CDR3aa: ASSVGEVTYEQY

v_gene: TRBV7-2
j_gene: TRBJ2-1
CDR3aa: ASSLMSDRWTSFYNEQF

v_gene: TRBV4-3
j_gene: TRBJ1-3
CDR3aa: ASSQDATTGSGNTIY

v_gene: TRBV7-8
j_gene: TRBJ1-2
CDR3aa: ASSLRQGANYGYT

v_gene: TRBV28
j_gene: TRBJ1-5
CDR3aa: ASSPVLGGVNQPQH

v_gene: TRBV6-6
j_gene: TRBJ1-2
CDR3aa: ASSYSGLGYGYT

v_gene: TRBV6-5
j_gene: TRBJ2-7
CDR3aa: ASGEGAPYEQY

v_gene: TRBV7-2
j_gene: TRBJ2-5
CDR3aa: ASSFRGGQETQY

v_gene: TRBV9
j_gene: TRBJ1-2
CDR3aa: ASSTSGITDYGYT

v_gene: TRBV10-3
j_gene: TRBJ1-4
CDR3aa: AISVSSGQGEKLF

v_gene: TRBV6-5
j_gene: TRBJ1-5
CDR3aa: ASREINQPQH

v_gene: TRBV7-3
j_gene: TRBJ2-1
CDR3aa: ASSTQGQYNEQF

v_gene: TRBV28
j_gene: TRBJ1-2
CDR3aa: ASRGTDFNYGYT

v_gene: TRBV7-9
j_gene: TRBJ2-2
CDR3aa: SSSSRQGQLTGELF

v_gene: TRBV5-1
j_gene: TRBJ1-1
CDR3aa: ASGQGPTNTEAF